This T cell receptor (beta chain) was observed in a study of blood T cell repertoires in COVID-19. Study information: In each case, the material was cDNA or gDNA derived from T cells, B-cell-depleted T cells, or PBMCs.

How the authors handled the data: Using reference gene primer amplification, nucleated cell counts were estimated. TCRdb's copy holds only in-frame clones and misses some; the assay was immunoSEQ multiplex PCR. That table is the source of V, J and clone size, and D and trimming were worked out from the DNA. This sample has some 43,000 clones, with roughly four fifths found just once. This CDR3 comprises 17 residues. The germline V gene has CDR1 MGHDK and CDR2 SYGVNS. V shed 5 bases and J 0 bases; nucleotides not matched to a gene: 7. The chain links TRBV25-1 to TRBJ2-6, with TRBD1 identical over 7 bases. The TCR comes from a man aged 40-55 years with active or convalescent COVID-19. The specimen sequenced was peripheral blood. The CDR3 DNA reads as TGTGCCAGCAGTACCCCGACAGGGACCTCTGGGGCCAACGTCCTGACTTTC. Amino acids: CASSTPTGTSGANVLTF.